This entry concerns a single T cell receptor (beta chain). Its antigen is still unknown. Method: immunoSEQ multiplex PCR; TCRdb's copy keeps in-frame clones and lacks some. The sample includes tens of thousands of clones, over 75% of them seen just once. This specimen comes from a study of graft-versus-host responses after intestinal transplantation. Study in general: Anti-thymocyte globulin induction was given to all recipients, followed by tacrolimus and steroids for around three years.

CDR1 is MGHRA, CDR2 YSYEKL, per germline. This CDR3 contains 14 residues. The V end lost 1 base, the J end lost 3 bases, and 10 bases lay between the germline ends. General observations from the study: Declines in HvG clones occurring early post-transplant were associated with peak circulating GvH clone levels. Graft-versus-host to host-versus-graft clonal ratios in allografts were high in patients with graft-donor T cell macrochimerism.

The receptor comes from a human donor who received an intestinal transplant. This sequence joins TRBV4-1 and TRBJ2-7, with D tentatively TRBD2 (6 bases). Sequenced material: unstimulated CD8+ T cells sorted from spleen or lymph node cells, taken before intestinal transplant. The CDR3 DNA is TGCGCCAGCAGCCAAGTAGGGCGGGACTACGAGCAGTACTTC. Protein sequence: CASSQVGRDYEQYF.